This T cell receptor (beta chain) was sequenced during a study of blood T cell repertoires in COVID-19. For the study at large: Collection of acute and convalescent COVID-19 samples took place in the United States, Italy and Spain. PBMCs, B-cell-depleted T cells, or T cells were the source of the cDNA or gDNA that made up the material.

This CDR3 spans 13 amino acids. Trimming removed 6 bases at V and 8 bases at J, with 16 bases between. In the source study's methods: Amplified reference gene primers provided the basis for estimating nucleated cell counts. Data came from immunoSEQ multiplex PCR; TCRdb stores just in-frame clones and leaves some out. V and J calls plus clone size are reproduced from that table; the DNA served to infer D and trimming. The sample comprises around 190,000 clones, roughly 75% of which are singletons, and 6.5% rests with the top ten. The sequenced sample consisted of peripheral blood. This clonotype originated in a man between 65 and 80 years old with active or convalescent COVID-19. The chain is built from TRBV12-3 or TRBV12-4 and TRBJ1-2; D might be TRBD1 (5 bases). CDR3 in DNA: TGTGCCAGCAGGCCTAGGGTTACAGGAGGCTACACCTTC. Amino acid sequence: CASRPRVTGGYTF.